These T cell receptor beta chains were read from a single sample in a study of shared clonotypes between healthy human individuals. Method: immunoSEQ multiplex PCR; TCRdb's copy keeps in-frame clones and lacks some. The table has 1.4 million to 1.5 million clones, approximately 96% seen once. Sample: naive CD4+ T cells sorted from blood. Source of these receptors: a man aged 25 to 40 in good health. Each CDR3 is given with its conserved first and last residue. A D gene is named only where the DNA matches it firmly. Size is omitted from some rows. Given values are once, few, many or a class for expanded clones.

cdr3_length: 13; v_call: TRBV5-6; j_call: TRBJ1-2; d_call: .; clone_size: .; cdr3_aa: CASSLLINYGYTF; cdr3_nt: TGTGCCAGCAGCCTATTGATCAACTATGGCTACACCTTC
cdr3_length: 16; v_call: TRBV5-1; j_call: TRBJ2-1; d_call: TRBD2; clone_size: .; cdr3_aa: CASSWGLAGGPGEQFF; cdr3_nt: TGCGCCAGCAGCTGGGGACTAGCGGGAGGGCCGGGTGAGCAGTTCTTC
cdr3_length: 12; v_call: TRBV29-1; j_call: TRBJ2-3; d_call: .; clone_size: .; cdr3_aa: CSVEIRTDTQYF; cdr3_nt: TGCAGCGTTGAAATTAGGACAGATACGCAGTATTTT
cdr3_length: 16; v_call: TRBV19; j_call: TRBJ2-7; d_call: TRBD1; clone_size: .; cdr3_aa: CASSTKTGQGPYEQYF; cdr3_nt: TGTGCCAGTAGTACAAAGACGGGACAGGGCCCCTACGAGCAGTACTTC
cdr3_length: 14; v_call: TRBV7-6; j_call: TRBJ2-3; d_call: .; clone_size: .; cdr3_aa: CASSLGGYTDTQYF; cdr3_nt: TGTGCCAGCAGCTTAGGCGGGTACACAGATACGCAGTATTTT
cdr3_length: 14; v_call: TRBV6-1; j_call: TRBJ2-7; d_call: TRBD2; clone_size: .; cdr3_aa: CASRTSGSVYEQYF; cdr3_nt: TGTGCCAGCAGAACTAGCGGTAGCGTCTACGAGCAGTACTTC
cdr3_length: 14; v_call: TRBV2; j_call: TRBJ1-2; d_call: TRBD1; clone_size: .; cdr3_aa: CASSLGQGGYGYTF; cdr3_nt: TGTGCCAGCAGTTTGGGACAGGGAGGCTATGGCTACACCTTC
cdr3_length: 11; v_call: TRBV18; j_call: TRBJ1-3; d_call: .; clone_size: .; cdr3_aa: CASSAKNTTYF; cdr3_nt: TGTGCCAGCTCAGCCAAAAACACCACATATTTT
cdr3_length: 12; v_call: TRBV28; j_call: TRBJ2-7; d_call: .; clone_size: .; cdr3_aa: CASRSTRDEQYF; cdr3_nt: TGTGCCAGCAGGTCAACTAGAGACGAGCAGTACTTC
cdr3_length: 16; v_call: TRBV6-5; j_call: TRBJ1-3; d_call: TRBD1; clone_size: .; cdr3_aa: CASSYSWTGTGNTIYF; cdr3_nt: TGTGCCAGCAGTTACTCGTGGACAGGGACTGGAAACACCATATATTTT
cdr3_length: 16; v_call: TRBV5-1; j_call: TRBJ2-3; d_call: TRBD2; clone_size: .; cdr3_aa: CASSLGLAGNTDTQYF; cdr3_nt: TGCGCCAGCAGCTTGGGGTTAGCGGGGAACACAGATACGCAGTATTTT
cdr3_length: 12; v_call: TRBV28; j_call: TRBJ2-7; d_call: .; clone_size: .; cdr3_aa: CASNTRIHEQYF; cdr3_nt: TGTGCCAGCAATACGAGAATCCACGAGCAGTACTTC
cdr3_length: 14; v_call: TRBV6-1; j_call: TRBJ2-2; d_call: TRBD1; clone_size: .; cdr3_aa: CASRPGQGLRELFF; cdr3_nt: TGTGCCAGCAGACCGGGACAGGGGTTGCGGGAGCTGTTTTTT
cdr3_length: 15; v_call: TRBV10-1; j_call: TRBJ2-1; d_call: TRBD1; clone_size: once; cdr3_aa: CASSTGTGDYNEQFF; cdr3_nt: TGCGCCAGCAGTACCGGGACAGGGGATTACAATGAGCAGTTCTTC
cdr3_length: 15; v_call: TRBV4-3; j_call: TRBJ2-7; d_call: .; clone_size: .; cdr3_aa: CASSLGHPGPYEQYF; cdr3_nt: TGCGCCAGCAGCCTAGGGCATCCCGGCCCATACGAGCAGTACTTC
cdr3_length: 15; v_call: TRBV19; j_call: TRBJ2-1; d_call: .; clone_size: .; cdr3_aa: CASSLNWGGGNEQFF; cdr3_nt: TGTGCCAGTAGTTTGAACTGGGGTGGGGGCAATGAGCAGTTCTTC
cdr3_length: 16; v_call: TRBV9; j_call: TRBJ2-6; d_call: .; clone_size: .; cdr3_aa: CASSVNTGSGANVLTF; cdr3_nt: TGTGCCAGCAGTGTAAATACAGGGTCTGGGGCCAACGTCCTGACTTTC
cdr3_length: 13; v_call: TRBV2; j_call: TRBJ2-2; d_call: .; clone_size: once; cdr3_aa: CASAGQGTGELFF; cdr3_nt: TGTGCCAGCGCGGGTCAGGGTACCGGGGAGCTGTTTTTT
cdr3_length: 18; v_call: TRBV4-3; j_call: TRBJ2-1; d_call: TRBD2; clone_size: .; cdr3_aa: CASSQDVTLAGGYNEQFF; cdr3_nt: TGCGCCAGCAGCCAAGATGTTACGCTAGCGGGAGGGTACAATGAGCAGTTCTTC
cdr3_length: 14; v_call: TRBV2; j_call: TRBJ2-2; d_call: TRBD1; clone_size: few; cdr3_aa: CASTGTGLTGELFF; cdr3_nt: TGTGCCAGCACCGGGACAGGGTTGACCGGGGAGCTGTTTTTT
cdr3_length: 13; v_call: TRBV5-1; j_call: TRBJ1-5; d_call: .; clone_size: few; cdr3_aa: CASSWDGNQPQHF; cdr3_nt: TGCGCCAGCAGCTGGGATGGCAATCAGCCCCAGCATTTT
cdr3_length: 13; v_call: TRBV6-1; j_call: TRBJ2-5; d_call: TRBD1; clone_size: .; cdr3_aa: CASSRQGKETQYF; cdr3_nt: TGTGCCAGCAGTCGACAGGGTAAAGAGACCCAGTACTTC
cdr3_length: 13; v_call: TRBV5-1; j_call: TRBJ2-5; d_call: .; clone_size: .; cdr3_aa: CASSLSPQETQYF; cdr3_nt: TGCGCCAGCAGCTTGTCCCCACAAGAGACCCAGTACTTC
cdr3_length: 14; v_call: TRBV6-1; j_call: TRBJ2-3; d_call: TRBD2; clone_size: .; cdr3_aa: CASTPSGGTDTQYF; cdr3_nt: TGTGCCAGCACTCCTAGCGGGGGGACAGATACGCAGTATTTT
cdr3_length: 14; v_call: TRBV18; j_call: TRBJ2-1; d_call: .; clone_size: .; cdr3_aa: CASSPPGIANEQFF; cdr3_nt: TGTGCCAGCTCACCACCGGGAATAGCGAATGAGCAGTTCTTC